The next 30 T cell receptor beta chains were all read from a single sample in a study of blood T cell repertoires in COVID-19. The data were produced by immunoSEQ multiplex PCR, yet TCRdb's version contains in-frame clones alone and is incomplete. Among 490,000 or so clones listed, 70% to 90% were seen once. The sequencing sample was made of PBMCs or T cells enriched from blood (not recorded which). The receptors shown here come from a woman aged 55-70 years who had recovered from COVID-19.

The chain joins TRBV24-1 to TRBJ2-7, with 9 positions matching TRBD1. This CDR3 has 12 amino acids. CDR1 and CDR2 from the germline V gene are KGHDR and SFDVKD. J gave up 5 bases and V 9 bases, and 4 bases lay outside the gene matches. The CDR3 reads CATGTGTNEQYF. CDR3 nucleotides: TGTGCCACCGGGACAGGGACCAACGAGCAGTACTTC.

This clone has just one count. The V and J genes are TRBV5-6 and TRBJ1-6; 8 bases fit TRBD1. The CDR3 has 17 amino acids. Per the germline V gene, CDR1 is SGHDT and CDR2 is YYEEEE. V dropped 3 bases and J dropped 0; count of bases not matched to a gene: 5. CDR3 nucleotide sequence: TGTGCCAGCAGCTACGGGACAGGCAGCTCCTATAATTCACCCCTCCACTTT. This codes for CASSYGTGSSYNSPLHF.

V usage is TRBV3-1 (or the pseudogene TRBV3-2) and J usage is TRBJ1-6; D might be TRBD1 (5 bases). Trimming shortened V by 4 bases and J by 6 bases, and 7 bases separated the two germline ends. CDR3 length: 13 residues. The germline V gene has CDR1 LGHDT and CDR2 YNNKEL (reference sequence). The CDR3 sequence is CASSPTVNSPLHF. The CDR3 coding sequence is TGTGCCAGCAGCCCGACAGTTAATTCACCCCTCCACTTT.

This chain joins TRBV18 and TRBJ1-3; 7 bases are shared with TRBD1. V shed 2 bases and J 1 base; nucleotides not matched to a gene: 5. CDR1 and CDR2 from the germline V gene are KGHSH and LQKENI. The CDR3 spans 16 residues. CDR3 sequence (DNA): TGTGCCAGCTCACCAGGAAGGGGACAGTCTGGAAACACCATATATTTT. Its translation: CASSPGRGQSGNTIYF.

DNA of the CDR3: TGTGCCAGCAGTCTAACGGCTGGGGGCTGGGATAATTCACCCCTCCACTTT. The encoded protein is CASSLTAGGWDNSPLHF. The chain uses TRBV25-1 and TRBJ1-6; perhaps TRBD1 as D (6 bases). Deletions cut 5 bases from V and 5 bases from J, with 19 bases between. This CDR3 spans 17 amino acids. CDR1 is MGHDK and CDR2 is SYGVNS in the germline V gene.

The gene calls are TRBV24-1 and TRBJ1-5; 9 bases map to TRBD1. CDR1 and CDR2 (germline): KGHDR, SFDVKD. J was trimmed by 9 bases and V by 3 bases; bases with no gene match: 14. The CDR3 extends over 17 amino acids. The CDR3 DNA reads TGTGCCACCAGTGATACCGGGACAGGGACCACACTATCGCCCCAGCATTTT. It translates to CATSDTGTGTTLSPQHF.

V gene TRBV30 combines with J gene TRBJ2-1, with a weak D call TRBD2 (5 bases). Trimming cost V 0 bases and J 14 bases, with 14 bases left between them. From germline, CDR1 is GTSNPN and CDR2 SVGIG (reference sequence). The CDR3 length is 12 residues. CDR3 in amino acids: CAWSVHLGVKFF. CDR3 in DNA: TGTGCCTGGAGTGTCCATCTCGGGGTCAAGTTCTTC.

This clone is a singleton in its sample. The gene calls are TRBV7-8 and TRBJ2-5; 7 bases match TRBD2. Germline CDR1 reads SGHVS; CDR2 reads FQNEAQ. The CDR3 extends over 17 amino acids. J was trimmed by 2 bases and V by 7 bases; bases with no gene match: 16. The CDR3 loop reads CASTNPGLGGVQETQYF. CDR3 DNA sequence: TGTGCCAGCACCAACCCAGGTCTTGGGGGGGTACAAGAGACCCAGTACTTC.

A single count supports this clone. V gene TRBV21-1 combines with J gene TRBJ2-6; the table's D call, TRBD2, was not checked against the DNA. TRBV21-1 is noted as a pseudogene. The CDR3 length is 15 residues. CDR3 nucleotide sequence: TGTGCCAGCAGCACTTCTCCCGCTGGGGCCAACGTCCTGACTTTC. It codes for CASSTSPAGANVLTF.

This chain joins TRBV6-1 and TRBJ2-7; D is unclear. Germline CDR1 and CDR2: MNHNS and SASEGT. V was shortened by 2 bases and J by 3 bases, with 11 bases between the two germline ends. This CDR3 has 14 amino acids. The CDR3 region has the DNA TGTGCCAGCAGTGAACAGGCACCTAACTACGAGCAGTACTTC. Translated, it gives CASSEQAPNYEQYF.

The chain recombines TRBV5-1 with TRBJ2-6; D may be TRBD1 (5 bases). The CDR3 contains 16 residues. V was cut by 0 bases and J by 0 bases, with 7 bases left in between. In germline, CDR1 is SGHRS, CDR2 YFSETQ. CDR3 protein: CASSLGDSSGANVLTF. CDR3 nucleotide sequence: TGCGCCAGCAGCTTGGGTGACAGCTCTGGGGCCAACGTCCTGACTTTC.

This rearrangement joins TRBV7-8 to TRBJ1-5, with 9 bases identical to TRBD1. Germline V lookup: CDR1 SGHVS, CDR2 FQNEAQ. The CDR3 runs 15 residues. J was trimmed by 2 bases and V by 3 bases; bases with no gene match: 2. The chain's CDR3 is CASSFDRGGNQPQHF. In DNA form, the CDR3 reads TGTGCCAGCAGCTTCGACAGGGGGGGCAATCAGCCCCAGCATTTT.

This chain uses TRBV7-6 with TRBJ1-1; D is undetermined. The CDR3 extends over 12 amino acids. CDR1 is SGHVS, CDR2 FNYEAQ, per germline. V lost 3 bases to trimming and J lost 5 bases, with 7 bases between them. The CDR3: CASSLAGTEAFF. In DNA, the CDR3 is TGTGCCAGCAGCTTGGCGGGAACTGAAGCTTTCTTT.

This sequence joins TRBV6-4 and TRBJ1-6; D is uncertain. Germline CDR1 is MRHNA and CDR2 is SNTAGT. The CDR3 is made up of 14 amino acids. V shed 2 bases and J shed 6 bases, with 8 bases lying between them. The chain's CDR3 is CASSDRVVNSPLHF. CDR3 DNA: TGTGCCAGCAGTGACCGAGTAGTTAATTCACCCCTCCACTTT.

Only a few counts were recorded for this clone. The CDR3 reads CASSQEWLGQGSPLADTQYF. CDR3 DNA: TGTGCCAGCAGCCAAGAATGGCTAGGACAGGGGTCCCCTCTTGCAGATACGCAGTATTTT. The chain recombines TRBV14 with TRBJ2-3, with 9 bases that match TRBD1. Germline CDR1 SGHDN, CDR2 FVKESK. The CDR3 covers 20 residues. V shed 0 bases and J 4 bases; nucleotides not matched to a gene: 17.

V and J are TRBV5-4 and TRBJ1-1; no clear D gene. The V gene lost 0 bases and the J gene lost 1 base, with 10 bases spanning the gap. CDR1 SGHNT and CDR2 YYREEE come from the germline V gene (reference sequence). The CDR3 covers 15 residues. CDR3 protein: CASSLDPQANTEAFF. The CDR3 coding sequence is TGTGCCAGCAGCTTGGACCCCCAGGCGAACACTGAAGCTTTCTTT.

Notes on this clone: The germline gene is not matched at one end of the junction; a read error may be the cause. The CDR3 DNA follows: TGTGCCAGCAGCCCGGGGGGGGCAGTGAACTCCGGGGAGCTGTTTTTT. Its translation is CASSPGGAVNSGELFF. This chain connects TRBV7-6 to TRBJ2-2, with 8 positions matching TRBD2. Germline V gene lookup returns CDR1 SGHVS and CDR2 FNYEAQ. The CDR3 contains 16 residues.

This rearrangement joins TRBV5-5 to TRBJ2-2; D remains ambiguous. The ends were cut back, 4 bases at V and 0 bases at J, with 10 bases in the middle. The CDR3 consists of 15 residues. Germline-derived CDR1 and CDR2 are SGHKS and YYEKEE (reference sequence). This chain's CDR3 is CASSMRQTNTGELFF. CDR3 DNA: TGTGCCAGCAGCATGCGACAAACGAACACCGGGGAGCTGTTTTTT.

The chain is built from TRBV2 and TRBJ1-2; 11 bases are shared with TRBD1. Trimming at V came to 5 bases and at J to 4 bases, leaving 6 bases not matched to a gene. The CDR3 extends over 15 amino acids. From germline, CDR1 is SNHLY and CDR2 FYNNEI. CDR3 coding DNA: TGTGCCAGCAGTATAGCCGGGACAGGGGGCTATGGCTACACCTTC. Translation: CASSIAGTGGYGYTF.

The V and J genes are TRBV2 and TRBJ1-4, with no clear D. The CDR3 is 13 amino acids. Deletions cut 8 bases from V and 4 bases from J, with 11 bases between. CDR1 is SNHLY and CDR2 is FYNNEI in the germline V gene. CDR3 sequence reads: CASVSAGNEKLFF. The DNA for the CDR3 is TGTGCCAGCGTTAGTGCGGGTAATGAAAAACTGTTTTTT. Drawing the rest from reference TRBV2 and TRBJ1-4, the complete variable domain is EPEVTQTPSHQVTQMGQEVILRCVPISNHLYFYWYRQILGQKVEFLVSFYNNEISEKSEIFDDQFSVERPDGSNFTLKIRSTKLEDSAMYFCASVSAGNEKLFFGSGTQLSVL.

This rearrangement joins TRBV27 to TRBJ1-2, with D perhaps matching TRBD1 (5 bases). V was shortened by 4 bases and J by 7 bases, with 13 bases between the two germline ends. CDR3 size: 13 residues. The germline gives CDR1 MNHEY, CDR2 SMNVEV (reference sequence). This chain's CDR3 is CASSWGRGGGYTF. The CDR3 DNA reads as TGTGCCAGCAGTTGGGGCCGCGGGGGTGGCTACACCTTC.

The chain carries TRBV5-4 and TRBJ2-1; no clear D. This CDR3 spans 13 amino acids. The germline V and J ends were trimmed by 0 bases and 7 bases, with 8 bases remaining between them. Germline V CDR1 and CDR2: SGHNT, YYREEE (reference sequence). The CDR3 loop reads CASSLVPLNEQFF. The CDR3 DNA reads as TGTGCCAGCAGCTTGGTTCCTCTGAATGAGCAGTTCTTC.

The chain recombines TRBV10-1 with TRBJ2-1; D perhaps matches TRBD1 (5 bases). This CDR3 is built from 13 residues. CDR1 and CDR2 from the germline V gene are WNHNN and SYGVQD (reference sequence). Trimming removed 8 bases at V and 7 bases at J, with 15 bases between. The DNA for the CDR3 is TGCGCCAGCCAAGAGCAGGGTCGGAATGAGCAGTTCTTC. Its translation is CASQEQGRNEQFF.

The genes are TRBV10-1 and TRBJ2-2, with D tentatively TRBD1 (6 bases). The CDR3 is 14 amino acids. V lost 3 bases and J lost 6, with 11 bases in between. Germline CDR1 WNHNN, CDR2 SYGVQD (reference sequence). The CDR3 DNA reads as TGCGCCAGCAGTGAAGGGGGAAACGCCGGGGAGCTGTTTTTT. This encodes CASSEGGNAGELFF.

The CDR3 here is CASSGQGITPLHF. CDR3 nucleotide sequence: TGTGCCAGCAGTGGACAGGGAATTACACCCCTCCACTTT. The J gene is TRBJ1-6, the V gene TRBV2; 7 bases are a match to TRBD1. Looked up from germline, CDR1 is SNHLY and CDR2 is FYNNEI. V gave up 4 bases and J gave up 11 bases; unmatched junction bases: 5. This CDR3 is built from 13 residues.

This clone was counted between two and nine times. V and J are TRBV4-1 and TRBJ1-1; TRBD1 aligns across 7 bases. CDR1 MGHRA and CDR2 YSYEKL come from the germline V gene. There are 14 residues in the CDR3. The V and J ends lost 2 bases and 6 bases, in that order; junction bases with no gene match: 6. The CDR3 coding sequence is TGCGCCAGCAGCCAATACAGGGGAATCCCTGAAGCTTTCTTT. Amino acids: CASSQYRGIPEAFF.

The J gene is TRBJ2-2, the V gene TRBV3-1 (or the pseudogene TRBV3-2); 14 bases are a match to TRBD2. Germline V CDR1 and CDR2: LGHDT, YNNKEL (reference sequence). The CDR3 length is 17 residues. Losses at the gene ends were 3 bases for V and 5 bases for J; bases not matched to a gene: 5. This CDR3 is CASSHGLAGGGTGELFF. DNA for the CDR3: TGTGCCAGCAGCCATGGACTAGCGGGGGGCGGGACCGGGGAGCTGTTTTTT.

The chain combines TRBV25-1 with TRBJ1-6; D uncertain. The CDR3 runs 15 residues. Germline lookup yields CDR1 MGHDK and CDR2 SYGVNS. The V end lost 1 base, the J end lost 4 bases, and 8 bases lay between the germline ends. The CDR3 reads CASSESGEYNSPLHF. The CDR3 DNA reads as TGTGCCAGCAGTGAATCCGGGGAGTATAATTCACCCCTCCACTTT.

The rearrangement joins TRBV2 to TRBJ1-1; TRBD1 matches 8 bases. The ends lost 6 bases at V and 1 base at J; junction bases unmatched: 7. Germline V gives CDR1 SNHLY, CDR2 FYNNEI. The CDR3 spans 15 residues. This CDR3 reads CASRSRGPWNTEAFF. As DNA, the CDR3 is TGTGCCAGCAGATCCAGGGGGCCGTGGAACACTGAAGCTTTCTTT.

A word on this clone: Other DNA sequences from this sample encode an identical CDR3 as well. V is TRBV18 and J is TRBJ2-2, with 9 nucleotides matching TRBD1. The CDR3 is 15 residues long. CDR1 is KGHSH and CDR2 is LQKENI in the germline V gene. With V trimmed by 5 bases and J by 2 bases, 3 bases remained unmatched. The CDR3 coding sequence is TGTGCCAGCTCAAGGGACAGGGCCAACACCGGGGAGCTGTTTTTT. This translates into CASSRDRANTGELFF.